What follows describes a single T cell receptor beta chain. As yet, its antigen is unknown. The source of the sample is a study of T cell responses to AZD1222 COVID-19 vaccine. Study outcomes and limitations: Unmutated variant regions are reportedly the target of nearly half of TCRs that are spike-specific. Among vaccine-associated CD4 TCRs, coverage spanned spike, with dominance at 160-218 and 743-854.

Using immunoSEQ multiplex PCR, the repertoire was profiled, and TCRdb retains in-frame clones only, with some absent. The profile shows about 150,000 clones, roughly 85% of them singletons. V gave up 4 bases and J gave up 1 base; unmatched junction bases: 6. Germline values: CDR1 SGHRS, CDR2 YFSETQ. This CDR3 is built from 15 residues. This sequence was found in an adult who received the AZD1222 COVID-19 vaccine. This sequence joins TRBV5-1 and TRBJ2-5; 8 bases line up with TRBD1. The sequenced sample was peripheral blood, obtained 28 days after the second AZD1222 dose. The CDR3 loop is CASSRGTGLQETQYF. CDR3 DNA: TGCGCCAGCAGCAGGGGGACAGGCCTCCAAGAGACCCAGTACTTC.